This T cell receptor beta chain was observed in a study of T cell repertoires in cytomegalovirus infection. Study information: The public TCR beta signatures pointed to both CMV infection and matching HLA type.

Each CDR3 protein gets one entry after TCRdb re-called the reads with MiXCR. Among a few hundred thousand distinct CDR3 sequences listed, about 40% were seen once. As regards this clonotype: The antigen is undetermined.

Sequences were derived from cultured PBMCs, sampled from culture after CMV antigen stimulation. This receptor was identified in a human donor in good health (CMV status not recorded). Some clones in this sample may be carry-over from other donors' samples.

Here the CDR3 reads CASSEALRGIRVAHF. Written as DNA, the CDR3 is TGTGCCAGCAGTGAAGCGCTTCGGGGGATCCGTGTGGCCCACTTT. V usage is TRBV2 and J usage is TRBJ1-6, with a possible D match to TRBD1 (5 bases). Trimming left V 0 bases short and J 18 bases short, with 21 bases between. This CDR3 is built from 15 residues. The V gene's germline CDR1 is SNHLY and CDR2 FYNNEI.